Listed below are T cell receptor beta chains from one sample, sequenced in a study of T-cell reconstitution after alpha-beta-depleted transplantation in children. TCRdb re-called the PCR reads through MiXCR, storing one row per CDR3 protein. The table records more than 200,000 distinct CDR3 sequences, more than 15% of them present only once. Material: PBMCs, mostly from graft donor cells, obtained 360 days after TCRalphabeta/CD19-depleted stem cell transplant. The source is a male patient aged 2-15 years who had a stem cell transplant for acute lymphoblastic leukemia, so the T cells may come from the graft donor. Each CDR3 is given with its conserved first and last residue. A D gene is named only where the DNA matches it firmly. The size field is filled for only some rows; it gives once, few, many or a size class.

D gene: .; J gene: TRBJ2-5; clone size: many; V gene: TRBV5-1; CDR3 DNA: TGCGCCAGCAGCTTGCGAGAGAACACTCAAGAGACCCAGTACTTC; CDR3 protein: CASSLRENTQETQYF
D gene: TRBD2; J gene: TRBJ2-1; clone size: few; V gene: TRBV29-1; CDR3 DNA: TGCAGCGCAAGAGGGACTAGCGGGAACAATGAGCAGTTCTTC; CDR3 protein: CSARGTSGNNEQFF
D gene: .; J gene: TRBJ1-6; clone size: few; V gene: TRBV27; CDR3 DNA: TGTGCCAGCAGTTGGACGTTGATGAATTCACCCCTCCACTTT; CDR3 protein: CASSWTLMNSPLHF
D gene: TRBD2; J gene: TRBJ2-7; clone size: .; V gene: TRBV5-1; CDR3 DNA: TGCGCCAGCAGACCAGCGGGGTCTCCCGGCGGGCAGTACTTC; CDR3 protein: CASRPAGSPGGQYF
D gene: .; J gene: TRBJ2-3; clone size: few; V gene: TRBV5-1; CDR3 DNA: TGCGCCAGCAGGCGGGACCACACTACAGATACGCAGTATTTT; CDR3 protein: CASRRDHTTDTQYF
D gene: TRBD1; J gene: TRBJ2-2; clone size: few; V gene: TRBV5-6; CDR3 DNA: TGTGCCAGCAGCTTTTTTTCCGACAGGGACACCGGGGAGCTGTTTTTT; CDR3 protein: CASSFFSDRDTGELFF
D gene: .; J gene: TRBJ2-7; clone size: many; V gene: TRBV12-3/TRBV12-4; CDR3 DNA: TGTGCCAGCAGTTTAGCACAGGACTCCTACGAGCAGTACTTC; CDR3 protein: CASSLAQDSYEQYF
D gene: TRBD2; J gene: TRBJ2-7; clone size: .; V gene: TRBV5-1; CDR3 DNA: TGCGCCAGCAGCTTGGCCCCGGGGACTAGCACCTACGAGCAGTACTTC; CDR3 protein: CASSLAPGTSTYEQYF
D gene: .; J gene: TRBJ2-5; clone size: .; V gene: TRBV7-6; CDR3 DNA: TGTGCCAGCAGCTTACAACAGATCCTAGAGACCCAGTACTTC; CDR3 protein: CASSLQQILETQYF
D gene: TRBD2; J gene: TRBJ2-2; clone size: few; V gene: TRBV5-6; CDR3 DNA: TGTGCCAGCCGGGGGGTCACCGGGGAGCTGTTTTTT; CDR3 protein: CASRGVTGELFF
D gene: .; J gene: TRBJ2-2; clone size: .; V gene: TRBV12-3/TRBV12-4; CDR3 DNA: TGTGCCAGCAGTTTCTGGGTGGGGGGGCCGACCGGGGAGCTGTTTTTT; CDR3 protein: CASSFWVGGPTGELFF
D gene: .; J gene: TRBJ2-5; clone size: .; V gene: TRBV7-7; CDR3 DNA: TGTGCCAGCAGCGCCGGGTACCAAGAGACCCAGTACTTC; CDR3 protein: CASSAGYQETQYF
D gene: TRBD1; J gene: TRBJ1-2; clone size: few; V gene: TRBV12-3/TRBV12-4; CDR3 DNA: TGTGCCAGCAGGGACAGGAACTTAGGGTACTATGGCTACACCTTC; CDR3 protein: CASRDRNLGYYGYTF
D gene: .; J gene: TRBJ2-1; clone size: .; V gene: TRBV11-3; CDR3 DNA: TGTGCCAGCAGCTTACGGGACGGCTCCTACAATGAGCAGTTCTTC; CDR3 protein: CASSLRDGSYNEQFF